A single sample is the source of the 3 T cell receptor beta chains below, sequenced in a study of cytomegalovirus exposure and HLA in healthy donors. The PCR was carried out with 60 Vbeta primers and 13 Jbeta primers. Assay used: immunoSEQ multiplex PCR; TCRdb lists only in-frame clones, some missing. The profile shows roughly 100,000 clones, over 60% of them singletons. The sequenced sample consisted of PBMCs. These receptors were collected from a man aged 55 to 70 in good health and CMV-seropositive.

The rearrangement joins TRBV6-6 to TRBJ1-6; 8 bases align to TRBD1. J was trimmed by 10 bases and V by 5 bases; bases with no gene match: 10. CDR3 length: 15 residues. Germline CDR1 and CDR2: MNHNY and SVGAGI (reference sequence). DNA of the CDR3: TGTGCCAGCAGTCACGGGGGACAGGACCGGTCACCCCTCCACTTT. Amino acids: CASSHGGQDRSPLHF.

V usage is TRBV2 and J usage is TRBJ2-6; D is perhaps TRBD1 (5 bases). The CDR3 extends over 15 amino acids. The germline V gene encodes CDR1 SNHLY and CDR2 FYNNEI. V was trimmed by 7 bases and J by 2 bases, leaving 12 bases between them. CDR3 in amino acids: CASTRARAGANVLTF. CDR3 DNA sequence: TGTGCCAGCACCAGAGCCAGGGCTGGGGCCAACGTCCTGACTTTC. The entire variable domain, with the rest obtained from reference TRBV2 and TRBJ2-6, is as follows: EPEVTQTPSHQVTQMGQEVILRCVPISNHLYFYWYRQILGQKVEFLVSFYNNEISEKSEIFDDQFSVERPDGSNFTLKIRSTKLEDSAMYFCASTRARAGANVLTFGAGSRLTVL.

This clone has just one count. This sample also contains other DNA sequences that code for the same CDR3. The chain uses TRBV7-8 and TRBJ2-5; 9 nucleotides line up with TRBD1. The J segment lost 4 bases and the V segment lost 5 bases, leaving 5 bases of the junction unmatched. This CDR3 comprises 14 residues. Germline V gene sequence: CDR1 SGHVS, CDR2 FQNEAQ. The CDR3 region has the DNA TGTGCCAGCAGCCAGACAGGGGGAGCAGAGACCCAGTACTTC. It yields the protein CASSQTGGAETQYF.